This TCR beta chain was identified in a study of OX40 agonist ivuxolimab in advanced cancers. Across the study: Given to patients was ivuxolimab, an agonistic anti-OX40 (CD134) antibody. Findings of the study overall: CD4+ and CD8+ blood T cells expanded clonally by week 6 at 0.1 to 3.0 mg/kg. Relatively little clonal expansion, among the lowest observed, appeared in partial responders at 0.1-3.0 mg/kg.

For this clone: The antigen is undetermined.

V lost 1 base, J lost 1 base, and 10 bases stayed unmatched. The CDR3 is 18 residues long. Germline V gene lookup returns CDR1 SGHDT and CDR2 YYEEEE. Repertoires were generated with immunoSEQ multiplex PCR, while TCRdb's copy carries only in-frame clones and drops some. The profile covers under 90,000 clones, with more than 80% appearing a single time and 2% to 2.5% taken by the ten largest. The TCR originated in an adult with an advanced solid tumor such as melanoma, head and neck, liver or kidney cancer. The gene calls are TRBV5-6 and TRBJ2-3; 9 bases align to TRBD2. Sample: CD4+ or CD8+ T cells sorted from blood, taken in a trial of the OX40 agonist ivuxolimab. The CDR3 DNA reads TGTGCCAGCAGCTTGCCGGGACTAGCAAGGGGAGGCACAGATACGCAGTATTTT. Amino acid sequence: CASSLPGLARGGTDTQYF.